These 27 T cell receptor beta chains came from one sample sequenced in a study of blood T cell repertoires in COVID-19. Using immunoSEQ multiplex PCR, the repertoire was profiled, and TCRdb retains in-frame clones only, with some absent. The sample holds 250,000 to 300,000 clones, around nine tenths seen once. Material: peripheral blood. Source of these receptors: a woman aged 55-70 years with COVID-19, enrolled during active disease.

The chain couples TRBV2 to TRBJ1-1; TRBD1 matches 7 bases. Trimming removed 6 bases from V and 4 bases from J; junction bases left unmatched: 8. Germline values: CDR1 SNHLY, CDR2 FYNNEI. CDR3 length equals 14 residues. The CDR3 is CASRRQGPVTEAFF. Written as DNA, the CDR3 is TGTGCCAGCAGGAGACAGGGCCCGGTCACTGAAGCTTTCTTT. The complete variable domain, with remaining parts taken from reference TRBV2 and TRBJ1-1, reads EPEVTQTPSHQVTQMGQEVILRCVPISNHLYFYWYRQILGQKVEFLVSFYNNEISEKSEIFDDQFSVERPDGSNFTLKIRSTKLEDSAMYFCASRRQGPVTEAFFGQGTRLTVV.

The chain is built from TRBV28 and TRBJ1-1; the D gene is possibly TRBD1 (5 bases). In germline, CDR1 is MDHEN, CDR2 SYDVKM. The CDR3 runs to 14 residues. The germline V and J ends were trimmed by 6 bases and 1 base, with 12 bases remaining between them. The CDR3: CASRFPTANTEAFF. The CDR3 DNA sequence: TGTGCCAGCAGGTTCCCGACAGCGAACACTGAAGCTTTCTTT.

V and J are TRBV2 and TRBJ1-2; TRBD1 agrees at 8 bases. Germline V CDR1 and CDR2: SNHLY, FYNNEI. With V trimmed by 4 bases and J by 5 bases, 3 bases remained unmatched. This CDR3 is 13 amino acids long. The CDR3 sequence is CASSATGEYGYTF. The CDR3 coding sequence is TGTGCCAGCAGTGCGACAGGGGAGTATGGCTACACCTTC. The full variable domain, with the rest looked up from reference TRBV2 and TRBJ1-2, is EPEVTQTPSHQVTQMGQEVILRCVPISNHLYFYWYRQILGQKVEFLVSFYNNEISEKSEIFDDQFSVERPDGSNFTLKIRSTKLEDSAMYFCASSATGEYGYTFGSGTRLTVV.

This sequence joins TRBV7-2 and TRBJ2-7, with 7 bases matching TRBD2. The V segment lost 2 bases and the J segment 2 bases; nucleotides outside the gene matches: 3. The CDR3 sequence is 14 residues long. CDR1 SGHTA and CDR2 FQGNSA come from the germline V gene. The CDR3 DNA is TGTGCCAGCAGCTTAAGCGGGGCTACCTACGAGCAGTACTTC. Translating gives CASSLSGATYEQYF.

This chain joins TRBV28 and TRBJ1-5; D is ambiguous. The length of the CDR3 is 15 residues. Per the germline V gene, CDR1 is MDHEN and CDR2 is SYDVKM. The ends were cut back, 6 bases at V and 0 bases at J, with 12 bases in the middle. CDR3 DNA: TGTGCCAGCAGGTCACAGCTCTATAGCAATCAGCCCCAGCATTTT. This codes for CASRSQLYSNQPQHF.

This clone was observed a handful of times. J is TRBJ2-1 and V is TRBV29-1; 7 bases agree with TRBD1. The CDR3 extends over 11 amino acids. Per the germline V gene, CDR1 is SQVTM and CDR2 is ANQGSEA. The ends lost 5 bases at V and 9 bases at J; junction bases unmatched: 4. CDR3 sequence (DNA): TGCAGCGTTCGCACAGGGGTTGAGCAGTTCTTC. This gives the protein CSVRTGVEQFF.

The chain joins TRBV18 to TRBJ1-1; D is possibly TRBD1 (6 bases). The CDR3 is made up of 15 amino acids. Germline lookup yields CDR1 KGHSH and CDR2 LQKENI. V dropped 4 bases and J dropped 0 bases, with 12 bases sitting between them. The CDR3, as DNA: TGTGCCAGCTCACGGACACGACAGGTGAACACTGAAGCTTTCTTT. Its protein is CASSRTRQVNTEAFF.

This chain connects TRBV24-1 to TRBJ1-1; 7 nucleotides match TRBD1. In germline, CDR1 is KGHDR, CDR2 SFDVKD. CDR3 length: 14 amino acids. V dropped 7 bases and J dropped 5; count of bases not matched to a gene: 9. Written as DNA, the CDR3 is TGTGCCACCAGGACAGGGATCGAGGGGACTGAAGCTTTCTTT. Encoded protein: CATRTGIEGTEAFF.

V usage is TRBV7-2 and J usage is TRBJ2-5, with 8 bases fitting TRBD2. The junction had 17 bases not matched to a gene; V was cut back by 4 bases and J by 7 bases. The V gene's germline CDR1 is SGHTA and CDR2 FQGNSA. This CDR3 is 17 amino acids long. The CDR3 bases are TGTGCCAGCAGCTCCCCTCCCGCGACTAGCGCCGCCTCGACCCAGTACTTC. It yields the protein CASSSPPATSAASTQYF.

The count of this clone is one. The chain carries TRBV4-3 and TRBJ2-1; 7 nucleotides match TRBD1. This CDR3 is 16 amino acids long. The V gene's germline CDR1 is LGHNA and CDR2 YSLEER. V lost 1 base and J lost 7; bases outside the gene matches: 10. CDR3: CASSQVNRGVLNEQFF. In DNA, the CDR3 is TGCGCCAGCAGCCAAGTAAACAGGGGAGTACTAAATGAGCAGTTCTTC.

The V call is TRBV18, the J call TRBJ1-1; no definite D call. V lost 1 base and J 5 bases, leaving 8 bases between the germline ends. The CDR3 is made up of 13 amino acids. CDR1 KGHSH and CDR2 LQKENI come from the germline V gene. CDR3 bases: TGTGCCAGCTCACCACTGGCAGGAACTGAAGCTTTCTTT. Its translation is CASSPLAGTEAFF.

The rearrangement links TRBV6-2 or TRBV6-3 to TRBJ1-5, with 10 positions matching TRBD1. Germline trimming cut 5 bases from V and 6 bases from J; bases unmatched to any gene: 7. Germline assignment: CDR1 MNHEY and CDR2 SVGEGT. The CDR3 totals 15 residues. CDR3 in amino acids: CASSDRQGAIQPQHF. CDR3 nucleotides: TGTGCCAGCAGTGACCGACAGGGGGCAATTCAGCCCCAGCATTTT.

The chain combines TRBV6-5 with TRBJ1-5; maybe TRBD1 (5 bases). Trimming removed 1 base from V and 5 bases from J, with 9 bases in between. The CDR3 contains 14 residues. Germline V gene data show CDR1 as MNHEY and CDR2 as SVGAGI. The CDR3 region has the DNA TGTGCCAGCAGTTACTTGACAGTGGATCAGCCCCAGCATTTT. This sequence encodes CASSYLTVDQPQHF.

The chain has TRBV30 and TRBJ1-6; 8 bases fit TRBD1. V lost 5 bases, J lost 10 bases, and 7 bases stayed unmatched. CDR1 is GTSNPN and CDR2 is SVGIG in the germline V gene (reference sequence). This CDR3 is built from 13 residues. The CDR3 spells CAWGQGVESPLHF. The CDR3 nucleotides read TGTGCCTGGGGACAGGGTGTCGAATCACCCCTCCACTTT.

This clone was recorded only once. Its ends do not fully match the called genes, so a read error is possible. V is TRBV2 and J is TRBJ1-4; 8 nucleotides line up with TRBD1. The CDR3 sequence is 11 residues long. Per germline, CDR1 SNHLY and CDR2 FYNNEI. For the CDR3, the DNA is TGTGCCAGCAGTGAAGGGGACAGGAAATCCTTT. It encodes CASSEGDRKSF.

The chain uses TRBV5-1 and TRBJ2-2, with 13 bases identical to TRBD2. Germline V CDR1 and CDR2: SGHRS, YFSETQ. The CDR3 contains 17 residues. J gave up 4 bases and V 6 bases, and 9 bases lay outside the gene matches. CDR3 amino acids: CASTRTSGSWGTGELFF. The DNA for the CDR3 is TGCGCCAGCACTAGGACTAGCGGGAGTTGGGGCACCGGGGAGCTGTTTTTT.

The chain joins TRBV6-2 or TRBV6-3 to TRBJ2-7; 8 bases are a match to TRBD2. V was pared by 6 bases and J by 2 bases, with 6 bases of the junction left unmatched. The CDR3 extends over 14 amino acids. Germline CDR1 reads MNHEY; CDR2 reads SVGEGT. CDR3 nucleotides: TGTGCCAGCAGCCGTAGCGGGACTACCTACGAGCAGTACTTC. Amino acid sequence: CASSRSGTTYEQYF.

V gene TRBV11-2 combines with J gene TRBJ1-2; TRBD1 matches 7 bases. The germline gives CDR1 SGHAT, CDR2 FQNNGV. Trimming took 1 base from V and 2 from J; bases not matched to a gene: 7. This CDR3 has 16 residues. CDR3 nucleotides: TGTGCCAGCAGCTTAGGAGGGGGCGTCGGGAACTATGGCTACACCTTC. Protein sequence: CASSLGGGVGNYGYTF.

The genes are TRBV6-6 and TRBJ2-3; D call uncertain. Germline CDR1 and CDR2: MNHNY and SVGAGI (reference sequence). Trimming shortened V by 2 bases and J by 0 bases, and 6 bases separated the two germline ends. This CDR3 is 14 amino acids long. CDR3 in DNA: TGTGCCAGCAGTTACCCCTCTAGCACAGATACGCAGTATTTT. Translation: CASSYPSSTDTQYF.

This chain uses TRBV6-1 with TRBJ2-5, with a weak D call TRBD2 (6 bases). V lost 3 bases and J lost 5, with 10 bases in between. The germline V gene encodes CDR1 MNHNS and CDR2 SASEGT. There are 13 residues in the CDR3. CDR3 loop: CASSDRGGETQYF. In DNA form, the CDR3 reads TGTGCCAGCAGTGATAGGGGAGGTGAGACCCAGTACTTC.

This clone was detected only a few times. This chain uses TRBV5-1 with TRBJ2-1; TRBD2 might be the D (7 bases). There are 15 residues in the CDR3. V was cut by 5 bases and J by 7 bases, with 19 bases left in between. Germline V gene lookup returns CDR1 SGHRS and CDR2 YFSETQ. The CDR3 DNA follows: TGCGCCAGCAGTAGGGGGGGCGCGATGGGGAATGAGCAGTTCTTC. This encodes CASSRGGAMGNEQFF.

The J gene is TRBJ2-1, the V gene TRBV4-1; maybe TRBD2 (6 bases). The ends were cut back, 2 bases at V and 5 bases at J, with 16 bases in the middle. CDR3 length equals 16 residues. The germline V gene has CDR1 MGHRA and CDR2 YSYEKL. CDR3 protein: CASSQPWGGAHNEQFF. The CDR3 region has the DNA TGCGCCAGCAGCCAACCCTGGGGCGGGGCCCACAATGAGCAGTTCTTC.

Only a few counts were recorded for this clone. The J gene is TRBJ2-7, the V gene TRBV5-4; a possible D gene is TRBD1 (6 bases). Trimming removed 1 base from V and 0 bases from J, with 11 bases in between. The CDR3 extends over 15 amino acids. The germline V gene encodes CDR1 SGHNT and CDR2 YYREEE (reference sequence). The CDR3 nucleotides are TGTGCCAGCAGCTTGCAGGGGAGCGTCTCCTACGAGCAGTACTTC. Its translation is CASSLQGSVSYEQYF.

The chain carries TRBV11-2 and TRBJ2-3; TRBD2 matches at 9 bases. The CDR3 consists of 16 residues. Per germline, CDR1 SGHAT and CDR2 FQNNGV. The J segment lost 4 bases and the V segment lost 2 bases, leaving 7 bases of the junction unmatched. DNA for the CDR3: TGTGCCAGCAGCTTAAGGCGCGGGAGGGGTTCAGATACGCAGTATTTT. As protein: CASSLRRGRGSDTQYF.

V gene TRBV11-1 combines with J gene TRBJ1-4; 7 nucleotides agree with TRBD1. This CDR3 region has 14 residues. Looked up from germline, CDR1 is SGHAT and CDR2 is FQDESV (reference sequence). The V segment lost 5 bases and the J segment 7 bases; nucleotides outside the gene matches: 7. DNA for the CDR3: TGTGCCAGCAGCCCACAGGGGTGGAGTGAAAAACTGTTTTTT. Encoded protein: CASSPQGWSEKLFF. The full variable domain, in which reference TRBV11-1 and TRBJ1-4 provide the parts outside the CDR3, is EAEVAQSPRYKITEKSQAVAFWCDPISGHATLYWYRQILGQGPELLVQFQDESVVDDSQLPKDRFSAERLKGVDSTLKIQPAELGDSAMYLCASSPQGWSEKLFFGSGTQLSVL.

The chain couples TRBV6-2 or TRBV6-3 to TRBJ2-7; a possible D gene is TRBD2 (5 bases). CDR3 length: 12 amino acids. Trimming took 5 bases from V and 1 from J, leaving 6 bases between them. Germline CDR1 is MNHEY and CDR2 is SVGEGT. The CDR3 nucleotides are TGTGCCAGCAGTAGCGGTTCCTACGAGCAGTACTTC. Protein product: CASSSGSYEQYF.

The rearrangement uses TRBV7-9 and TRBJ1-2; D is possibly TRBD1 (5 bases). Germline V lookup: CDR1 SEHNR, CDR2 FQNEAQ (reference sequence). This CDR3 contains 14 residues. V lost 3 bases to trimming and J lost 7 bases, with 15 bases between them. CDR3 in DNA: TGTGCCAGCAGCTTCCAGCAGGGTTTAGCTGGCTACACCTTC. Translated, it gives CASSFQQGLAGYTF.